The next 30 T cell receptor beta chains were all read from a single sample in a study of blood T cell repertoires in COVID-19. Data came from immunoSEQ multiplex PCR; TCRdb stores just in-frame clones and leaves some out. The sample includes 100,000 or so clones, 86% of them seen just once. Sequenced: peripheral blood. These receptors were obtained from a man aged 55 to 70 with acute or convalescent COVID-19.

This clone appeared once. V gene TRBV10-2 combines with J gene TRBJ2-1; D is possibly TRBD2 (5 bases). Germline loops: CDR1 WSHSY, CDR2 SAAADI. Trimming took 3 bases from V and 4 from J, leaving 10 bases between them. This CDR3 has 14 residues. The CDR3 sequence: CASSDRGKYNEQFF. CDR3 bases: TGCGCCAGCAGTGATCGAGGGAAATACAATGAGCAGTTCTTC.

CDR3 DNA sequence: TGTGCCAGCAGCTTAAACAGCTACAATGAGCAGTTCTTC. Translated: CASSLNSYNEQFF. The chain has TRBV11-3 and TRBJ2-1, with D unresolved. CDR1 and CDR2 from the germline V gene are SGHNT and YENEEA. The CDR3 contains 13 residues. Trimming removed 2 bases at V and 3 bases at J, with 5 bases between.

A single count supports this clone. The gene calls are TRBV7-2 and TRBJ1-5; D gene uncertain. There are 14 residues in the CDR3. Trimming left V 5 bases short and J 1 base short, with 9 bases between. The germline V gene encodes CDR1 SGHTA and CDR2 FQGNSA. As DNA, the CDR3 is TGTGCCAGCAGCATTGGAGGCAGCAATCAGCCCCAGCATTTT. It specifies CASSIGGSNQPQHF.

The gene calls are TRBV30 and TRBJ2-3; 7 bases fit TRBD2. The CDR3 has 14 residues. Germline trimming cut 5 bases from V and 0 bases from J; bases unmatched to any gene: 5. Germline CDR1 reads GTSNPN; CDR2 reads SVGIG (reference sequence). CDR3 region: CAWGGGGSTDTQYF. In nucleotides, the CDR3 is TGTGCCTGGGGTGGGGGGGGAAGCACAGATACGCAGTATTTT. Together with reference TRBV30 and TRBJ2-3, the CDR3 gives the full variable domain: SQTIHQWPATLVQPVGSPLSLECTVEGTSNPNLYWYRQAAGRGLQLLFYSVGIGQISSEVPQNLSASRPQDRQFILSSKKLLLSDSGFYLCAWGGGGSTDTQYFGPGTRLTVL.

The V and J genes are TRBV24-1 and TRBJ2-7; TRBD1 aligns across 9 bases. V dropped 4 bases and J dropped 6; count of bases not matched to a gene: 3. Germline lookup yields CDR1 KGHDR and CDR2 SFDVKD. CDR3 size: 13 residues. As DNA, the CDR3 is TGTGCCACCAGTGAGGGACAGGGTACCGAGCAGTACTTC. Translation gives CATSEGQGTEQYF.

The rearrangement uses TRBV10-1 and TRBJ2-4; TRBD2 might be the D (6 bases). V lost 3 bases, J lost 10 bases, and 19 bases lay in between. The CDR3 is 15 residues long. CDR1 WNHNN and CDR2 SYGVQD come from the germline V gene (reference sequence). The CDR3 nucleotides are TGCGCCAGCAGTGAAGTAGGGACCCAAGGAGGGATTCAGTACTTC. Residues: CASSEVGTQGGIQYF.

The J gene is TRBJ1-1, the V gene TRBV7-6, with 7 positions matching TRBD1. The CDR3 is 13 amino acids. Trimming took 6 bases from V and 3 from J; bases not matched to a gene: 4. Germline CDR1 and CDR2: SGHVS and FNYEAQ. The CDR3 loop reads CASSRQGHTEAFF. In nucleotides, the CDR3 is TGTGCCAGCAGTAGACAGGGCCACACTGAAGCTTTCTTT.

This clone was seen a single time. This chain uses TRBV29-1 with TRBJ1-1; a possible D gene is TRBD1 (5 bases). This CDR3 has 13 residues. The V end lost 7 bases, the J end lost 2 bases, and 14 bases lay between the germline ends. Germline V gene data show CDR1 as SQVTM and CDR2 as ANQGSEA. CDR3 protein: CSGRNGGNTEAFF. CDR3 sequence (DNA): TGCAGCGGCCGCAACGGGGGTAACACTGAAGCTTTCTTT. The full variable domain, with the rest looked up from reference TRBV29-1 and TRBJ1-1, is SAVISQKPSRDICQRGTSLTIQCQVDSQVTMMFWYRQQPGQSLTLIATANQGSEATYESGFVIDKFPISRPNLTFSTLTVSNMSPEDSSIYLCSGRNGGNTEAFFGQGTRLTVV.

This chain joins TRBV7-6 and TRBJ1-3; perhaps TRBD1 as D (6 bases). The germline gives CDR1 SGHVS, CDR2 FNYEAQ. The CDR3 extends over 16 amino acids. Trimming removed 5 bases from V and 0 bases from J, with 14 bases in between. The CDR3 coding sequence is TGTGCCAGCAGCGCCCATCAGGGGCTCTCTGGAAACACCATATATTTT. Protein sequence: CASSAHQGLSGNTIYF.

This chain joins TRBV15 and TRBJ2-7, with D possibly being TRBD1 (6 bases). From germline, CDR1 is LNHNV and CDR2 YYDKDF (reference sequence). Trimming took 0 bases from V and 2 from J, leaving 11 bases between them. The CDR3 is 15 residues long. CDR3 sequence: CATSRDRGVAYEQYF. The CDR3 bases are TGTGCCACCAGCAGAGACAGGGGAGTCGCCTACGAGCAGTACTTC.

The V and J genes are TRBV30 and TRBJ2-2, with TRBD1 matching 8 bases. The CDR3 length is 15 residues. Trimming took 7 bases from V and 0 from J; bases not matched to a gene: 7. Germline lookup yields CDR1 GTSNPN and CDR2 SVGIG (reference sequence). In DNA form, the CDR3 reads TGTGCCTCGGACAGGGCGTACGCGAACACCGGGGAGCTGTTTTTT. Protein: CASDRAYANTGELFF.

The sample holds one count of this clone. The gene calls are TRBV4-3 and TRBJ2-1; weak D call: TRBD2 (6 bases). Trimming removed 1 base from V and 7 bases from J, with 14 bases in between. Germline V gives CDR1 LGHNA, CDR2 YSLEER. The CDR3 sequence is 15 residues long. CDR3 amino acids: CASSQASLGGNEQFF. CDR3 coding DNA: TGCGCCAGCAGCCAAGCCAGCTTGGGGGGAAATGAGCAGTTCTTC.

The chain combines TRBV5-1 with TRBJ2-7; 11 bases fit TRBD1. From germline, CDR1 is SGHRS and CDR2 YFSETQ. The CDR3 has 14 amino acids. With 3 bases clipped from V and 3 bases from J, the junction kept 2 bases outside the gene matches. The chain's CDR3 is CASSSGTGGYEQYF. CDR3 DNA: TGCGCCAGCAGCTCCGGGACAGGGGGCTACGAGCAGTACTTC.

Here the CDR3 DNA reads TGTGCCAGCTCACCATTTTCCAGGGTGGGCACTGAAGCTTTCTTT. This sequence encodes CASSPFSRVGTEAFF. V usage is TRBV18 and J usage is TRBJ1-1, with D possibly being TRBD1 (5 bases). The germline V and J ends were trimmed by 2 bases and 4 bases, with 14 bases remaining between them. Germline CDR1 is KGHSH and CDR2 is LQKENI. The CDR3 has 15 amino acids.

The rearrangement uses TRBV3-1 (or the pseudogene TRBV3-2) and TRBJ2-3; TRBD2 is a possible D gene (5 bases). The germline gives CDR1 LGHDT, CDR2 YNNKEL (reference sequence). The CDR3 is made up of 17 amino acids. Trimming pared 1 base from V and 1 base from J, leaving 15 bases between. This CDR3 is CASSQGVFGRGTDTQYF. CDR3 coding DNA: TGTGCCAGCAGCCAAGGGGTCTTTGGGCGGGGCACAGATACGCAGTATTTT.

This clone was detected once. V is TRBV30 and J is TRBJ1-1, with 10 bases identical to TRBD1. Germline loops: CDR1 GTSNPN, CDR2 SVGIG (reference sequence). This CDR3 comprises 15 residues. Trimming cost V 3 bases and J 5 bases; bases outside gene matches: 9. In nucleotides, the CDR3 is TGTGCCTGGAGAAAACCGGGACAGGGGAATACTGAAGCTTTCTTT. Translating gives CAWRKPGQGNTEAFF.

This clone was observed a single time. V usage is TRBV9 and J usage is TRBJ1-1, with a weak D call TRBD1 (5 bases). V was clipped by 4 bases and J by 0 bases, with 13 bases between them. The V gene's germline CDR1 is SGDLS and CDR2 YYNGEE. CDR3 size: 15 residues. The CDR3 region has the DNA TGTGCCAGCAGCCCAAGACAGAAGATGAACACTGAAGCTTTCTTT. This encodes CASSPRQKMNTEAFF. The full variable domain, in which reference TRBV9 and TRBJ1-1 provide the parts outside the CDR3, is DSGVTQTPKHLITATGQRVTLRCSPRSGDLSVYWYQQSLDQGLQFLIQYYNGEERAKGNILERFSAQQFPDLHSELNLSSLELGDSALYFCASSPRQKMNTEAFFGQGTRLTVV.

This clone was seen a few times. The chain uses TRBV7-2 and TRBJ1-2; TRBD1 matches at 8 bases. From germline, CDR1 is SGHTA and CDR2 FQGNSA. The CDR3 covers 15 residues. J gave up 7 bases and V 1 base, and 8 bases lay outside the gene matches. The CDR3 DNA reads as TGTGCCAGCAGCTTAGACCCCAGGGGGCTCAGTGGCTACACCTTC. Translation gives CASSLDPRGLSGYTF.

The V gene is TRBV3-1 (or the pseudogene TRBV3-2), the J gene TRBJ2-3; TRBD2 agrees at 7 bases. Losses at the gene ends were 4 bases for V and 3 bases for J; bases not matched to a gene: 4. CDR1 is LGHDT and CDR2 is YNNKEL in the germline V gene (reference sequence). This CDR3 comprises 14 residues. The CDR3 reads CASSPAGRTDTQYF. Written as DNA, the CDR3 is TGTGCCAGCAGCCCAGCGGGAAGGACAGATACGCAGTATTTT.

The chain links TRBV30 to TRBJ2-3; D might be TRBD2 (5 bases). The germline V and J ends were trimmed by 3 bases and 1 base, with 8 bases remaining between them. CDR3 length: 13 amino acids. Germline CDR1 GTSNPN, CDR2 SVGIG (reference sequence). The CDR3 DNA follows: TGTGCCTGGAGCCCCGGGGGCACAGATACGCAGTATTTT. Its translation: CAWSPGGTDTQYF.

A few counts support this clone. The gene calls are TRBV5-4 and TRBJ2-3; perhaps TRBD2 as D (6 bases). Germline V gene sequence: CDR1 SGHNT, CDR2 YYREEE (reference sequence). The V and J ends lost 0 bases and 5 bases respectively, with 10 bases between them. This CDR3 region has 14 residues. CDR3 bases: TGTGCCAGCAGCTTGGCTAGCGTTGGAGATACGCAGTATTTT. Its protein is CASSLASVGDTQYF.

V is TRBV14 and J is TRBJ1-4, with 8 bases identical to TRBD1. Germline V gives CDR1 SGHDN, CDR2 FVKESK. CDR3 size: 15 residues. Losses at the gene ends were 4 bases for V and 2 bases for J; bases not matched to a gene: 3. The CDR3 DNA is TGTGCCAGCAGCCCAGACAGGGGTACTAATGAAAAACTGTTTTTT. Amino acid sequence: CASSPDRGTNEKLFF.

The DNA of the CDR3 is TGTGCCAGCTCATGGGGCCGTTTGAAAACCGGGGAGCTGTTTTTT. It encodes CASSWGRLKTGELFF. The V and J genes are TRBV18 and TRBJ2-2; maybe TRBD1 (5 bases). The CDR3 consists of 15 residues. Trimming took off 5 bases at V and 5 bases at J, with 15 bases between the two ends. Germline V gene lookup returns CDR1 KGHSH and CDR2 LQKENI.

The chain is built from TRBV4-1 and TRBJ1-2; D ambiguous. The CDR3 runs to 13 residues. The germline V gene encodes CDR1 MGHRA and CDR2 YSYEKL. V was pared by 3 bases and J by 8 bases, with 13 bases between. The CDR3 nucleotides read TGCGCCAGCAGCCAGTCTGACACCCTCGGCTACACCTTC. Its translation is CASSQSDTLGYTF.

The chain joins TRBV12-3 or TRBV12-4 to TRBJ2-3; a weak D match, TRBD2 (5 bases). The CDR3 extends over 12 amino acids. Trimming removed 5 bases at V and 3 bases at J, with 6 bases between. DNA for the CDR3: TGTGCCAGCAGTCGGGGAACAGATACGCAGTATTTT. Its protein is CASSRGTDTQYF.

V is TRBV27 and J is TRBJ1-2, with 9 bases aligning to TRBD1. V was clipped by 2 bases and J by 6 bases; unmatched bases: 10. The V gene's germline CDR1 is MNHEY and CDR2 SMNVEV (reference sequence). This CDR3 spans 16 amino acids. Written as DNA, the CDR3 is TGTGCCAGCAGTTTACTGGGACAGGGTGTATATGATGGCTACACCTTC. It is translated as CASSLLGQGVYDGYTF.

This chain uses TRBV2 with TRBJ1-2; 11 nucleotides align to TRBD1. Trimming removed 4 bases from V and 3 bases from J; junction bases left unmatched: 4. The CDR3 covers 15 residues. Germline CDR1 and CDR2: SNHLY and FYNNEI. The CDR3 DNA reads as TGTGCCAGCAGTGTGGACAGGGGGCGAGACTATGGCTACACCTTC. It codes for CASSVDRGRDYGYTF.

The chain combines TRBV11-3 with TRBJ2-2; 7 bases align to TRBD2. Germline V CDR1 and CDR2: SGHNT, YENEEA. The J segment lost 7 bases and the V segment lost 3 bases, leaving 8 bases of the junction unmatched. This CDR3 region has 15 residues. In nucleotides, the CDR3 is TGTGCCAGCAGCTTGGGGGGAGGGCCAAACGGGGAGCTGTTTTTT. Amino acid sequence: CASSLGGGPNGELFF.

CDR3 nucleotide sequence: TGTGCCAGCAGTTCATCGGGACACCTCTACACCTTC. This gives the protein CASSSSGHLYTF. The chain is built from TRBV6-5 and TRBJ1-2; D is perhaps TRBD1 (6 bases). Germline CDR1 is MNHEY and CDR2 is SVGAGI. V lost 4 bases, J lost 10 bases, and 13 bases lay in between. The CDR3 has 12 amino acids.

This chain uses TRBV12-5 with TRBJ1-4, with TRBD1 matching over 9 bases. Trimming took 9 bases from V and 5 from J; bases not matched to a gene: 4. Per germline, CDR1 LGHNT and CDR2 FRNRAP. The CDR3 spans 13 residues. DNA of the CDR3: TGTGCTAGCCGGGGGACAGGGAATGAAAAACTGTTTTTT. This translates into CASRGTGNEKLFF.